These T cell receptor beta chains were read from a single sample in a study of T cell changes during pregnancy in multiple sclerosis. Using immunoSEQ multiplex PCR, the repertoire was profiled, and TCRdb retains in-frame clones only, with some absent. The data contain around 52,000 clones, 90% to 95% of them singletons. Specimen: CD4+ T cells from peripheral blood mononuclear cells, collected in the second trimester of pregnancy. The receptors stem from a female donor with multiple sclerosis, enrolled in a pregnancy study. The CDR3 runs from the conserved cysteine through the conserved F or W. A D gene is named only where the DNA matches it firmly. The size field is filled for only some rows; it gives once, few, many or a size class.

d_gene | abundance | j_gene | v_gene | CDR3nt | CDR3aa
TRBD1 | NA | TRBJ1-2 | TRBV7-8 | TGTGCCAGCAGCTTAGGATCCCCCGTAGCACAGGGGGCGCGTGGCTACACCTTC | CASSLGSPVAQGARGYTF
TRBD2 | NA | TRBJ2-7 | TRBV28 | TGTGCCAGCAGTCCCCCCCTTACTAGCGTCTACGAGCAGTACTTC | CASSPPLTSVYEQYF
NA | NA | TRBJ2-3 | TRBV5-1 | TGCGCCAGCAGCTTGGGTAGGGGTGGTACAGATACGCAGTATTTT | CASSLGRGGTDTQYF
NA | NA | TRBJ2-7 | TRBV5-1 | TGCGCCAGCAGCCCAGGGATGAAAACCTACGAGCAGTACTTC | CASSPGMKTYEQYF
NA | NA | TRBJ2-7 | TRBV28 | TGTGCCAGCAGCCTGGGGGGAAGCGGAGGCTACGAGCAGTACTTC | CASSLGGSGGYEQYF
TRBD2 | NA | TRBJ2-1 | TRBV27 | TGTGCCAGCACCCTGACTAGCGGGAGGCGACGGAGCTCCTACAATGAGCAGTTCTTC | CASTLTSGRRRSSYNEQFF
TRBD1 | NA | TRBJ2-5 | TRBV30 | TGTGCCTGGAGGCAAGGGGGCGGAGAGACCCAGTACTTC | CAWRQGGGETQYF
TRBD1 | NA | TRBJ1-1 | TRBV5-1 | TGCGCCAGCAGCACCGCTACAGGGGTGCCTGAAGCTTTCTTT | CASSTATGVPEAFF
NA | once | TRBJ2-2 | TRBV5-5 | TGTGCCAGCAGCTCGAGAGGTGGCCCGGAGCTGTTTTTT | CASSSRGGPELFF
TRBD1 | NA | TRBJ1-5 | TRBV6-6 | TGTGCCAGCAGTTACGGGACAAGTCGACAGGGACAGCCCCAGCATTTT | CASSYGTSRQGQPQHF
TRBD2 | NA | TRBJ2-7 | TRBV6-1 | TGTGCCAGCAGTGAACTTTCTCGAGGGAGGGCCTTGAATTCCTACGAGCAGTACTTC | CASSELSRGRALNSYEQYF
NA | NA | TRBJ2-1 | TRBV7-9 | TGTGCCAGCAGCTTAGATCCGGCCAGCGGGTACAATGAGCAGTTCTTC | CASSLDPASGYNEQFF
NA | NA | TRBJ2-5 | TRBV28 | TGTGCCAGCAGTTTACGGCAAGAGACCCAGTACTTC | CASSLRQETQYF
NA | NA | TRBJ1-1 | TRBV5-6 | TGTGCCAGCAGCTCCCTATCGAACACTGAAGCTTTCTTT | CASSSLSNTEAFF
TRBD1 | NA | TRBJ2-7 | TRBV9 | TGTGCCAGCAGCCCGACAGGGATCTCCTACGAGCAGTACTTC | CASSPTGISYEQYF
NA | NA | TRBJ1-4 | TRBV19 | TGTGCCAGCCGTAAAACAGGGATTAATGAAAAACTGTTTTTT | CASRKTGINEKLFF
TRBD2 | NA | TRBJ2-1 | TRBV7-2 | TGTGCCAGCAGCGAGAGCGGGGGGAGGCAGTTCTTC | CASSESGGRQFF
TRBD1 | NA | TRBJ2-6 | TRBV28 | TGTGCCAGCAGACAAGGACAGGGGGCGCCTGGGGCCAACGTCCTGACTTTC | CASRQGQGAPGANVLTF
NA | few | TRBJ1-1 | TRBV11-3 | TGTGCCAGCAGCTTCCCCCCTTCGACAGAGAACACTGAAGCTTTCTTT | CASSFPPSTENTEAFF
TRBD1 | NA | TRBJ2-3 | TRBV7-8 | TGTGCCAGCAGCTTAAGGGGACAGCCCACAGATACGCAGTATTTT | CASSLRGQPTDTQYF
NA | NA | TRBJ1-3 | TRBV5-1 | TGCGCCAGCAGCCCGGCCCCAAGGGACTTCCTCGGAAACACCATATATTTT | CASSPAPRDFLGNTIYF
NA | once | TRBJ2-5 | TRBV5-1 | TGCGCCAGCAGCTTGTATAACGGGGGGCCAGAGACCCAGTACTTC | CASSLYNGGPETQYF
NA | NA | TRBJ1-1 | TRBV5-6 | TGTGCCAGCAGCGGGCAGGGAGGGGCGAACACTGAAGCTTTCTTT | CASSGQGGANTEAFF
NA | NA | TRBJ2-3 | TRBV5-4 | TGTGCCAGCAGCTCCTGGACTACTCCCAATACGCAGTATTTT | CASSSWTTPNTQYF
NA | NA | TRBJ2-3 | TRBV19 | TGTGCCAGTAGTATTTCGACAGATACGCAGTATTTT | CASSISTDTQYF
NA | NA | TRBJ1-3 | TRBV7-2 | TGTGCCAGCAGCTTAGTTAAGGGGCTGGGAAACACCATATATTTT | CASSLVKGLGNTIYF
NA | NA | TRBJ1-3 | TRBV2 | TGTGCCAGCAGTGAAGGGGGGCTACCATCCTTGAACTCTGGAAACACCATATATTTT | CASSEGGLPSLNSGNTIYF
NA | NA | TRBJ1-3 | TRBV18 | TGTGCCAGCTCACCGTCGGGGTTTAGCTCTGGAAACACCATATATTTT | CASSPSGFSSGNTIYF
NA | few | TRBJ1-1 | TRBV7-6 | TGTGCCAGCAGCTTGACGGGGAACACTGAAGCTTTCTTT | CASSLTGNTEAFF
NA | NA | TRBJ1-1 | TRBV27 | TGTGCCAGCAGCCCCCCCGGGAGGGCACAGTCGAACACTGAAGCTTTCTTT | CASSPPGRAQSNTEAFF
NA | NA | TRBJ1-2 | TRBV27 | TGTGCCAGCAGTTTATCGACAACCAGTTTCTATGGCTACACCTTC | CASSLSTTSFYGYTF
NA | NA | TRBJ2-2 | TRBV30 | TGTGCCTGGAAGATGGCACGAAACACCGGGGAGCTGTTTTTT | CAWKMARNTGELFF
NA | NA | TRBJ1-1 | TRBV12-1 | TGTGCCAGCAGCTCCGGAGGGACAGGGGCCCGGAGAAATTCTACTGAAGCTTTCTTT | CASSSGGTGARRNSTEAFF
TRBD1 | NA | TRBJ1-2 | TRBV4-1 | TGCGCCAGCAGCCAACCCCAGGGGGCTATCTATGGCTACACCTTC | CASSQPQGAIYGYTF
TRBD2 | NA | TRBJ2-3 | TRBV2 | TGTGCCAGCAGTGAAGGCGGGGGGGGCCCTACAGATACGCAGTATTTT | CASSEGGGGPTDTQYF
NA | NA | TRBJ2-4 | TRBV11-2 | TGTGCCAGCACCCAAAGCCGGGAGAGTAACATTCAGTACTTC | CASTQSRESNIQYF
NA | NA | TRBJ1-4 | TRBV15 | TGTGCCACCAGCAGGGACTTAGGAGGGGTGGGTGAAAAACTGTTTTTT | CATSRDLGGVGEKLFF
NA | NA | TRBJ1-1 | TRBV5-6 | TGTGCCAGCAGCTTTCGCACTGAAGCTTTCTTT | CASSFRTEAFF
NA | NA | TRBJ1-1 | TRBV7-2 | TGTGCCAGCAGCCCACGGTGGGGCGTCACTGAAGCTTTCTTT | CASSPRWGVTEAFF
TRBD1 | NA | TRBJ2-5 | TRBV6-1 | TGTGCCAGCAGTACCCCGACAGGGGGCCAAGAGACCCAGTACTTC | CASSTPTGGQETQYF
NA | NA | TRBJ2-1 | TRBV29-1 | TGCAGCGTTGAAGGGGGGGACAGTATTAGGGATGAGCAGTTCTTC | CSVEGGDSIRDEQFF
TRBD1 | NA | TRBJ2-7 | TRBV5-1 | TGCGCCAGCAGCTCCGGACAGGGGGCAAGGATCTACGAGCAGTACTTC | CASSSGQGARIYEQYF
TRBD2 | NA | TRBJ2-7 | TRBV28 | TGTGCCAGCAGTTTAATTCCTAGCGGGGGGGCCTACGAGCAGTACTTC | CASSLIPSGGAYEQYF
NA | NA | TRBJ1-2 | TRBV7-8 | TGTGCCAGCAGTTCAGGGCGGGACCTTTGGGGCTACACCTTC | CASSSGRDLWGYTF
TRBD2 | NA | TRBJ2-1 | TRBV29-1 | TGCAGCCCGGGGGGAGACAATGAGCAGTTCTTC | CSPGGDNEQFF
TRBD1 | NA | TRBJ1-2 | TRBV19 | TGTGCCAGTAGTCTCGACAGGGGCAACAGCTATGGCTACACCTTC | CASSLDRGNSYGYTF
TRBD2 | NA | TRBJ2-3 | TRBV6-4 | TGTGCCAGCAGTGACCAGCCCGGGACTAGCGGCACAGATACGCAGTATTTT | CASSDQPGTSGTDTQYF
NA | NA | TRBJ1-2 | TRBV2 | TGTGCCAGCAGTGGCACTACAGGGACCACCGGGGGCTACACCTTC | CASSGTTGTTGGYTF
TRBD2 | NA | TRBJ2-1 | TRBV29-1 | TGCAGCGTTGTCAATCCACCGGGACTAGCGGGCAATGAGCAGTTCTTC | CSVVNPPGLAGNEQFF
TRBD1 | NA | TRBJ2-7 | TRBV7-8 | TGTGCCAGCAGCTTTCGAGGACAGGAATACGGGAACGAGCAGTACTTC | CASSFRGQEYGNEQYF
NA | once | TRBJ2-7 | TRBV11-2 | TGTGCCAGCAGCAATCAGGGGCCAAAAGCCTACGAGCAGTACTTC | CASSNQGPKAYEQYF
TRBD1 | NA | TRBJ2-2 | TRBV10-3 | TGTGCCATCAGCGGGACAGCCGAAGACACCGGGGAGCTGTTTTTT | CAISGTAEDTGELFF